The 4 T cell receptor beta chains below all came from one sample that was sequenced in a study of monozygotic twins with inflammatory bowel disease. TCRdb reprocessed the 5' RACE reads and stores each CDR3 protein as one record, lacking DNA. The listing contains about 210,000 distinct CDR3 sequences. Sample: blood. These receptors were obtained from a human donor with ulcerative colitis or Crohn's disease, or a healthy co-twin of an affected twin (not recorded which).

The chain links TRBV18 to TRBJ2-3; TCRdb reports TRBD1, a call that lacks DNA to check it against. This CDR3 spans 14 amino acids. Germline V gene data show CDR1 as KGHSH and CDR2 as LQKENI. The CDR3 sequence: CASSPGLSADTQYF.

The gene calls are TRBV20-1 and TRBJ2-1; absent DNA, TCRdb's TRBD2 call cannot be checked. This CDR3 comprises 15 residues. Germline CDR1 and CDR2: DFQATT and SNEGSKA (reference sequence). The CDR3 loop is CSAGKWAGPGGEQFF.

The chain employs TRBV20-1 and TRBJ1-1; TCRdb selects TRBD1, and the lack of DNA leaves this call unchecked. CDR1 and CDR2 from the germline V gene are DFQATT and SNEGSKA (reference sequence). The CDR3 spans 13 residues. The CDR3 reads CSAIQDANTEAFF.

J is TRBJ1-1 and V is TRBV9; with no DNA, the TCRdb D assignment of TRBD1 cannot be verified. The CDR3 loop spans 15 amino acids. CDR1 and CDR2 (germline): SGDLS, YYNGEE. The CDR3 region is CASSPGKGQNTEAFF.